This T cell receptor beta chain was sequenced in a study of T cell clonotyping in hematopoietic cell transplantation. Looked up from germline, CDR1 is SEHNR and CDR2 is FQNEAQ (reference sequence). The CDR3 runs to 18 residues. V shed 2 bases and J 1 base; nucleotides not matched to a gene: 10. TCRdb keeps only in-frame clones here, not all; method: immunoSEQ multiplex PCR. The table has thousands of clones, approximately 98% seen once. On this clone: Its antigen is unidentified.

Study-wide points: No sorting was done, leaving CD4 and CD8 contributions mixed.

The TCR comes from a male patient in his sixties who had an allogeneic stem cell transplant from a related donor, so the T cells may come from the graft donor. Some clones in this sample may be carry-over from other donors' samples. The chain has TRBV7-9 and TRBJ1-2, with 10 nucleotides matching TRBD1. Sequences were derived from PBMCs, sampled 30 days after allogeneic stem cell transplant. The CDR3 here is CASSLKTGGARSNYGYTF. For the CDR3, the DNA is TGTGCCAGCAGCTTAAAGACAGGGGGCGCGCGGAGTAACTATGGCTACACCTTC.